One TCR beta chain is described in this entry. This entry belongs to a study of blood T cell repertoires in COVID-19. Study information: Donors in the United States, Italy and Spain gave samples during acute or convalescent COVID-19. PBMCs, B-cell-depleted T cells, or T cells provided the cDNA or gDNA that made up the material.

The CDR3 has 15 residues. Germline loops: CDR1 SGHTA, CDR2 FQGTGA. The junction had 3 bases not matched to a gene; V was cut back by 1 base and J by 5 bases. The assay was immunoSEQ multiplex PCR, and TCRdb's table has in-frame clones only and misses some. The sample yields about 130,000 clones, 84% seen once. Individuals drawn from 24 US areas were about 18 to 95 years old. This clonotype was sampled from a man in his forties with acute COVID-19. The chain is built from TRBV7-3 and TRBJ2-2, with 8 bases fitting TRBD2. Specimen: PBMCs or T cells enriched from blood (not recorded which). The CDR3 nucleotides read TGTGCCAGCAGCTTAATCCCTAGCGGGACCGGGGAGCTGTTTTTT. It specifies CASSLIPSGTGELFF.